The sequence of this TCR beta chain was determined in a study of beta chain features in type 1 diabetes. Study as a whole: Comparable age, gender and cell yields were observed in patients relative to healthy donors. Study-level points and caveats: Within each of all four CD4+ subsets, Type 1 diabetes patients had TCRB CDR3s that were moderately but significantly shorter. Naive, central memory and regulatory TCRB repertoires appeared more similar among patients than healthy donors.

This clone was recorded a few times. Its specificity is not known. It was via CD45RO/CCR7/CD25/CD127/CD95/CD27 that CD4+ naive, central memory, regulatory and stem cell-like memory cells were sorted. Every isolated RNA sample was fully reverse transcribed, so sequencing captured expressed TCRB transcripts. Produced via immunoSEQ multiplex PCR; TCRdb's table is partial and in-frame only. The top ten clones hold around 0.04% of a sample with 630,000 or so clones, 11% to 15% of them seen once. The receptor was derived from a man aged 18-30 years with type 1 diabetes. Sequenced: naive CD4+ T cells from blood.

The CDR3 bases are TGTGCCAGCGGCAAGAGCGGTTCCGTCTCCTACAATGAGCAGTTCTTC. It encodes CASGKSGSVSYNEQFF. The chain employs TRBV5-4 and TRBJ2-1; possibly TRBD2 for D (5 bases). The germline V gene has CDR1 SGHNT and CDR2 YYREEE (reference sequence). The CDR3 runs 16 residues. V lost 7 bases to trimming and J lost 0 bases, with 17 bases between them.